Listed below are T cell receptor beta chains from one sample, sequenced in a study of beta chain features in type 1 diabetes. Sequenced by immunoSEQ multiplex PCR; TCRdb stores in-frame clones only, minus some. The sample lists a few hundred thousand clones; around 10% were seen once. The sample consisted of central memory CD4+ T cells from blood. Every receptor here comes from a man aged 30-40 years with type 1 diabetes. Each CDR3 is given with its conserved first and last residue. A D gene is named only where the DNA matches it firmly. A clone size is listed for some rows: how often the clone was seen (once, few, many), or a class if it is expanded.

j_gene: TRBJ1-1
abundance: -
d_gene: TRBD1
len: 11
v_gene: TRBV29-1
CDR3aa: CSVDRDREVFF
CDR3nt: TGCAGCGTTGATAGGGACAGGGAGGTTTTCTTT

j_gene: TRBJ2-7
abundance: few
d_gene: -
len: 14
v_gene: TRBV6-5
CDR3aa: CASSQQGNTNEQYF
CDR3nt: TGTGCCAGCAGCCAACAGGGAAATACCAACGAGCAGTACTTC

j_gene: TRBJ2-7
abundance: -
d_gene: -
len: 13
v_gene: TRBV18
CDR3aa: CASSQVKGREQYF
CDR3nt: TGTGCCAGCTCACAAGTAAAGGGGCGCGAGCAGTACTTC

j_gene: TRBJ2-2
abundance: -
d_gene: -
len: 12
v_gene: TRBV9
CDR3aa: CASNREAGELFF
CDR3nt: TGTGCCAGCAACAGGGAAGCCGGGGAGCTGTTTTTT

j_gene: TRBJ2-2
abundance: -
d_gene: -
len: 16
v_gene: TRBV7-9
CDR3aa: CASSPGVKGKVGELFF
CDR3nt: TGTGCCAGCAGCCCAGGAGTAAAAGGGAAGGTCGGGGAGCTGTTTTTT

j_gene: TRBJ2-1
abundance: many
d_gene: -
len: 12
v_gene: TRBV7-2
CDR3aa: CASSDYLDEQFF
CDR3nt: TGTGCCAGCAGCGATTATTTGGATGAGCAGTTCTTC

j_gene: TRBJ2-4
abundance: many
d_gene: -
len: 16
v_gene: TRBV19
CDR3aa: CASSIGGNLAKNIQYF
CDR3nt: TGTGCCAGTAGTATAGGTGGGAACCTAGCCAAAAACATTCAGTACTTC

j_gene: TRBJ2-7
abundance: few
d_gene: -
len: 13
v_gene: TRBV5-1
CDR3aa: CASRGGQTYEQYF
CDR3nt: TGCGCCAGCAGAGGAGGACAGACCTACGAGCAGTACTTC

j_gene: TRBJ2-5
abundance: -
d_gene: TRBD2
len: 16
v_gene: TRBV27
CDR3aa: CASSPWTSGRGETQYF
CDR3nt: TGTGCCAGCAGTCCCTGGACTAGCGGGAGAGGAGAGACCCAGTACTTC

j_gene: TRBJ2-7
abundance: many
d_gene: TRBD1
len: 14
v_gene: TRBV5-1
CDR3aa: CASILGQGSGEQYF
CDR3nt: TGCGCCAGCATCCTAGGACAGGGCTCGGGCGAGCAGTACTTC

j_gene: TRBJ1-1
abundance: many
d_gene: -
len: 14
v_gene: TRBV7-2
CDR3aa: CASSLERVGTEAFF
CDR3nt: TGTGCCAGCAGCTTAGAGAGGGTGGGGACTGAAGCTTTCTTT

j_gene: TRBJ1-5
abundance: -
d_gene: TRBD1
len: 14
v_gene: TRBV9
CDR3aa: CASSVDREGQPQHF
CDR3nt: TGTGCCAGCAGCGTCGACAGGGAGGGCCAGCCCCAGCATTTT

j_gene: TRBJ1-1
abundance: few
d_gene: -
len: 13
v_gene: TRBV2
CDR3aa: CASRHREGTEAFF
CDR3nt: TGTGCCAGCAGGCACAGGGAGGGCACTGAAGCTTTCTTT

j_gene: TRBJ1-1
abundance: few
d_gene: TRBD1
len: 15
v_gene: TRBV7-3
CDR3aa: CASSPATGGNTEAFF
CDR3nt: TGTGCCAGCAGCCCAGCCACAGGGGGGAACACTGAAGCTTTCTTT

j_gene: TRBJ1-1
abundance: few
d_gene: TRBD1
len: 14
v_gene: TRBV27
CDR3aa: CASRGDRGPSEAFF
CDR3nt: TGTGCCAGCAGAGGGGACAGGGGCCCTTCTGAAGCTTTCTTT

j_gene: TRBJ2-1
abundance: -
d_gene: TRBD2
len: 14
v_gene: TRBV25-1
CDR3aa: CASLGGDYNNEQFF
CDR3nt: TGTGCCAGCCTCGGGGGGGATTACAACAATGAGCAGTTCTTC

j_gene: TRBJ2-7
abundance: few
d_gene: -
len: 14
v_gene: TRBV7-9
CDR3aa: CASSLDGGSYEQYF
CDR3nt: TGTGCCAGCAGCTTAGACGGAGGATCCTACGAGCAGTACTTC

j_gene: TRBJ2-1
abundance: few
d_gene: TRBD2
len: 15
v_gene: TRBV6-5
CDR3aa: CASRSGTSGRNEQFF
CDR3nt: TGTGCCAGCAGATCCGGGACTAGCGGAAGAAATGAGCAGTTCTTC

j_gene: TRBJ2-7
abundance: -
d_gene: -
len: 13
v_gene: TRBV15
CDR3aa: CATSRGLSYEQYF
CDR3nt: TGTGCCACCAGCAGGGGACTGAGCTACGAGCAGTACTTC

j_gene: TRBJ1-5
abundance: few
d_gene: -
len: 14
v_gene: TRBV19
CDR3aa: CASRSGSQVQPQHF
CDR3nt: TGTGCCAGTAGATCAGGGTCACAGGTTCAGCCCCAGCATTTT

j_gene: TRBJ1-2
abundance: -
d_gene: -
len: 14
v_gene: TRBV28
CDR3aa: CASLWQGRNYGYTF
CDR3nt: TGTGCCAGCCTTTGGCAGGGGAGGAACTATGGCTACACCTTC

j_gene: TRBJ2-1
abundance: -
d_gene: -
len: 15
v_gene: TRBV11-2
CDR3aa: CASRGMRGRRNEQFF
CDR3nt: TGTGCCAGCAGAGGGATGAGGGGACGGCGCAATGAGCAGTTCTTC

j_gene: TRBJ1-3
abundance: -
d_gene: -
len: 12
v_gene: TRBV9
CDR3aa: CASSVDWNTIYF
CDR3nt: TGTGCCAGCAGCGTCGACTGGAACACCATATATTTT

j_gene: TRBJ2-7
abundance: few
d_gene: TRBD1
len: 16
v_gene: TRBV6-5
CDR3aa: CASSYSGTGDSYEQYF
CDR3nt: TGTGCCAGCAGTTACTCAGGGACAGGTGACTCCTACGAGCAGTACTTC

j_gene: TRBJ2-7
abundance: few
d_gene: TRBD2
len: 14
v_gene: TRBV19
CDR3aa: CASSRTAGGYEQYF
CDR3nt: TGTGCCAGTAGTAGGACGGCGGGAGGCTACGAGCAGTACTTC

j_gene: TRBJ1-2
abundance: few
d_gene: TRBD1
len: 15
v_gene: TRBV7-2
CDR3aa: CASSLEEGASYGYTF
CDR3nt: TGTGCCAGCAGCTTAGAGGAGGGGGCCAGCTATGGCTACACCTTC

j_gene: TRBJ1-5
abundance: -
d_gene: -
len: 12
v_gene: TRBV19
CDR3aa: CASTIRDQPQHF
CDR3nt: TGTGCCAGTACCATACGGGATCAGCCCCAGCATTTT

j_gene: TRBJ1-2
abundance: -
d_gene: TRBD1
len: 15
v_gene: TRBV7-9
CDR3aa: CASSLGQGAGYGYTF
CDR3nt: TGTGCCAGCAGCTTGGGACAGGGGGCTGGCTATGGCTACACCTTC